This T cell receptor (beta chain) was profiled in a study of CD8 T cells in ankylosing spondylitis. Broader study findings: Ankylosing spondylitis blood appeared to carry a characteristic TCR beta motif of roughly 8 highly homologous variants. CD8+ disease-linked clones were present at relatively low frequencies in blood. According to the report, clones linked to the disease were significantly enriched in matched synovial fluid samples taken from ankylosing spondylitis patients.

Each CDR3 protein gets one entry after TCRdb re-called the 5' RACE reads with MiXCR. Of 250,000 or so distinct CDR3 sequences listed, roughly a quarter are singletons. This clonotype was counted between two and nine times. Antigen: not known. Per the germline V gene, CDR1 is DFQATT and CDR2 is SNEGSKA (reference sequence). The CDR3 totals 14 residues. Trimming pared 0 bases from V and 5 bases from J, leaving 13 bases between. The genes are TRBV20-1 and TRBJ2-5; D unclear. The origin of this receptor is a male donor with ankylosing spondylitis or in good health (not recorded which). Sequencing was done on a sample of blood, either unsorted or a sorted T cell fraction (not recorded which). The CDR3 sequence: CSARDLGRPETQYF. CDR3 nucleotides: TGCAGTGCTAGAGATCTGGGCAGGCCGGAGACCCAGTACTTC.